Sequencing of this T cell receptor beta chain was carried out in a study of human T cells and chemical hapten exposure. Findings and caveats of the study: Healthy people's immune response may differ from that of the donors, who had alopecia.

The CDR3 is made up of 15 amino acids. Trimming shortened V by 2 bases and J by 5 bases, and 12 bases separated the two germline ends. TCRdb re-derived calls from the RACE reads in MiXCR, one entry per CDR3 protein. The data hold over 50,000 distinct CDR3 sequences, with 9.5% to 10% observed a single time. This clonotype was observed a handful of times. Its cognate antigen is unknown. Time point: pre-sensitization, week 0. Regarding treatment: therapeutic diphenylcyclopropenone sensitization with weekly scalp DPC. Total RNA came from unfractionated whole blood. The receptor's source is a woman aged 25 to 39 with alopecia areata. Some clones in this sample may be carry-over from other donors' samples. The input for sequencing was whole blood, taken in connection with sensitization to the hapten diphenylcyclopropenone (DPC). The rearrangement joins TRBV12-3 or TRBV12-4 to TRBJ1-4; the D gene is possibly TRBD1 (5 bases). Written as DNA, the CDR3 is TGTGCCAGCAGTTTATCCCAGGGAGAAAATGAAAAACTGTTTTTT. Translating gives CASSLSQGENEKLFF.